One and the same sample provided the 5 T cell receptor beta chains below, sequenced in a study of blood T cells in healthy people across ages. The second PCR ran roughly 6 to 11 cycles with a sample-barcoded 5' primer and J-beta primers. TCRdb passed the 5' RACE reads through MiXCR, listing each CDR3 protein once. The data hold 1.5 million to 2 million distinct CDR3 sequences, with about 39% observed a single time. The specimen was blood. Receptors originate from a human donor in good health.

In this sample, this clonotype turned up once. The chain is built from TRBV3-1 and TRBJ1-2; unclear D gene. In germline, CDR1 is LGHDT, CDR2 YNNKEL (reference sequence). The CDR3 is made up of 16 amino acids. V was cut by 4 bases and J by 8 bases, with 23 bases left in between. CDR3 amino acids: CASSRGWTLEAHGYTF. For the CDR3, the DNA is TGTGCCAGCAGCCGAGGGTGGACCCTTGAGGCGCACGGCTACACCTTC.

This clonotype showed up just a few times. This chain uses TRBV3-1 with TRBJ2-4; possibly TRBD1 for D (6 bases). V lost 3 bases and J 11 bases, leaving 14 bases between the germline ends. The CDR3 loop spans 13 amino acids. Germline assignment: CDR1 LGHDT and CDR2 YNNKEL (reference sequence). CDR3 loop: CASSQDSTLLQYF. CDR3 DNA sequence: TGTGCCAGCAGCCAGGACAGTACTCTCCTTCAGTACTTC.

The chain joins TRBV12-3 or TRBV12-4 to TRBJ2-2; unclear D gene. Between the trimmed V and J ends, which lost 11 bases and 1 base, there was a span of 8 bases. The CDR3 length is 12 residues. In DNA, the CDR3 is TGTGCCGGCCAGCAGAACACCGGGGAGCTGTTTTTT. It specifies CAGQQNTGELFF.

This chain uses TRBV24-1 with TRBJ1-2; 11 bases map to TRBD1. Unmatched junction bases numbered 1, after V lost 4 bases and J lost 4 bases. In germline, CDR1 is KGHDR, CDR2 SFDVKD. The CDR3 runs to 14 residues. CDR3 sequence reads: CATSEDRGLYGYTF. The CDR3 nucleotides read TGTGCCACCAGTGAGGACAGGGGGCTCTATGGCTACACCTTC.

Points on this clonotype: The junction and the germline gene differ at one end; a read error may be behind it. The chain has TRBV6-6 and TRBJ1-1; no firm D call. The germline gives CDR1 MNHNY, CDR2 SVGAGI (reference sequence). The CDR3 is 13 amino acids. The CDR3 protein is CAGSLPPSTEAFF. The CDR3 DNA follows: TGTGCCGGCAGCCTCCCCCCCTCCACTGAAGCTTTCTTT.